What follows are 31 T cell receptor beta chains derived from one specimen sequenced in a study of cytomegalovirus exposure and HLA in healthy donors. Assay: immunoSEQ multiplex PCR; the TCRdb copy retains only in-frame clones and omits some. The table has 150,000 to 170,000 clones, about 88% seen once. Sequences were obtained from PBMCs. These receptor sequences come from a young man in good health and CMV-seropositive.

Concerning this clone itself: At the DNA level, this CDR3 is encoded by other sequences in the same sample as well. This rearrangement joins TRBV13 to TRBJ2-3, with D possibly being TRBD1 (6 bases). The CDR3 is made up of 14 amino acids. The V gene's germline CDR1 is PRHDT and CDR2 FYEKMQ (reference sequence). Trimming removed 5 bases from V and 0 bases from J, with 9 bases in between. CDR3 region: CASSPGQSTDTQYF. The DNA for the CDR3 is TGTGCCAGCAGCCCCGGACAGAGCACAGATACGCAGTATTTT.

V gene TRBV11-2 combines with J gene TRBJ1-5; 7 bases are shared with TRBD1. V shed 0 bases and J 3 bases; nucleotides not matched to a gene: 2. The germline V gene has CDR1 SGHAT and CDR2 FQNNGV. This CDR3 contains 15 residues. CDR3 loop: CASSLETGYNQPQHF. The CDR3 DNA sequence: TGTGCCAGCAGCTTAGAGACAGGGTACAATCAGCCCCAGCATTTT.

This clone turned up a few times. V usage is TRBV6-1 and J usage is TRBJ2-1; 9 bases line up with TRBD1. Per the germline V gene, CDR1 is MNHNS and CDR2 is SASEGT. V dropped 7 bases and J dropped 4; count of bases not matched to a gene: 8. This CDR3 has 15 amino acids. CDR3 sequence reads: CASNDIQGAYNEQFF. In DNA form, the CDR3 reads TGTGCCAGCAACGATATACAGGGGGCTTACAATGAGCAGTTCTTC.

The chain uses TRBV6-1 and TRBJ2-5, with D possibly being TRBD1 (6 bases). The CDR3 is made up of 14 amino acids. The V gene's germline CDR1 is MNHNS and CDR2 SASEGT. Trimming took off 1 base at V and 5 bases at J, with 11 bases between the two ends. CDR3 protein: CASSEDRVRETQYF. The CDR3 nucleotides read TGTGCCAGCAGTGAAGACAGGGTCCGGGAGACCCAGTACTTC.

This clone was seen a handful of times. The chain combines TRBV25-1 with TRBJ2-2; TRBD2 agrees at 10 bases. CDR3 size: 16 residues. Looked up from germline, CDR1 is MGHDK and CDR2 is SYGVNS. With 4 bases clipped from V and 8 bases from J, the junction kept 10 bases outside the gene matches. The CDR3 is CASSAPGLARGGELFF. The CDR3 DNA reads TGTGCCAGCAGTGCTCCGGGACTAGCGAGAGGGGGGGAGCTGTTTTTT.

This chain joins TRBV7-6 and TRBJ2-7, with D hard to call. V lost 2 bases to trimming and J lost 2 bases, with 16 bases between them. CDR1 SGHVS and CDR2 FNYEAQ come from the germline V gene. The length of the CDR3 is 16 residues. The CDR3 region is CASSLQPGSATYEQYF. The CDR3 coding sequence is TGTGCCAGCAGCTTACAACCCGGGTCCGCAACCTACGAGCAGTACTTC.

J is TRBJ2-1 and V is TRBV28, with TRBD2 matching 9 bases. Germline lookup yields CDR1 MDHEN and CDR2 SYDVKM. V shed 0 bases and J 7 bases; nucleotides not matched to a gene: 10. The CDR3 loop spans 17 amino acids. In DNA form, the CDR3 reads TGTGCCAGCAGTTTATGGCAGAGTAGCGGGAGTAGGAATGAGCAGTTCTTC. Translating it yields CASSLWQSSGSRNEQFF.

The CDR3 nucleotides read TGTGCCAGCAGCTTAGTTGGGACAGGGGCTCTGAACTATGGCTACACCTTC. Its translation: CASSLVGTGALNYGYTF. The chain has TRBV7-2 and TRBJ1-2; TRBD1 matches 10 bases. The CDR3 length is 17 residues. The ends lost 1 base at V and 2 bases at J; junction bases unmatched: 7. Germline CDR1 reads SGHTA; CDR2 reads FQGNSA.

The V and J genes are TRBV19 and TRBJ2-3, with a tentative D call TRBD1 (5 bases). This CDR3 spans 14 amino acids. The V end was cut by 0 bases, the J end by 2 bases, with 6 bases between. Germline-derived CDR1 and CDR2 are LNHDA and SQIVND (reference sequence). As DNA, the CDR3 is TGTGCCAGTAGTATAGACAGGGCCACAGATACGCAGTATTTT. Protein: CASSIDRATDTQYF.

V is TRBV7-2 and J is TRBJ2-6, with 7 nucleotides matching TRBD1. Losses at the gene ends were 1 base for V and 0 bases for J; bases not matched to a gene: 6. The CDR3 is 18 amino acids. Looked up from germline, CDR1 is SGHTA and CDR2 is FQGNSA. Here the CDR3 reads CASSLEGARNSGANVLTF. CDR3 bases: TGTGCCAGCAGCTTAGAGGGGGCACGCAACTCTGGGGCCAACGTCCTGACTTTC. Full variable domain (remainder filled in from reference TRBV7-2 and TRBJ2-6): GAGVSQSPSNKVTEKGKDVELRCDPISGHTALYWYRQSLGQGLEFLIYFQGNSAPDKSGLPSDRFSAERTGGSVSTLTIQRTQQEDSAVYLCASSLEGARNSGANVLTFGAGSRLTVL.

DNA of the CDR3: TGTGCCAGCAGCCGAGCTGGGGACAGGGTTGGCTATGGCTACACCTTC. Translation: CASSRAGDRVGYGYTF. The J gene is TRBJ1-2, the V gene TRBV16; TRBD1 matches 9 bases. The CDR3 spans 16 residues. Germline V gene sequence: CDR1 KGHSY, CDR2 FQNENV. Unmatched junction bases numbered 10, after V lost 4 bases and J lost 4 bases.

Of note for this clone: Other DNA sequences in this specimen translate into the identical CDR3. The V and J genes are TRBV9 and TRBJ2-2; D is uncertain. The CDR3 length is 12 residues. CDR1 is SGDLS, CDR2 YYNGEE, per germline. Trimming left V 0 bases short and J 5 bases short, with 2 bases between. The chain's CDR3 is CASSVATGELFF. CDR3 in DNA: TGTGCCAGCAGCGTAGCGACCGGGGAGCTGTTTTTT.

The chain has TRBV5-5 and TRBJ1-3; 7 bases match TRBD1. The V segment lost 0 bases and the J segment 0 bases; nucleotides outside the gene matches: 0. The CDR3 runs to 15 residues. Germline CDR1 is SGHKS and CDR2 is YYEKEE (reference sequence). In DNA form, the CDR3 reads TGTGCCAGCAGCTTGGGGACAGGCTCTGGAAACACCATATATTTT. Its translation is CASSLGTGSGNTIYF.

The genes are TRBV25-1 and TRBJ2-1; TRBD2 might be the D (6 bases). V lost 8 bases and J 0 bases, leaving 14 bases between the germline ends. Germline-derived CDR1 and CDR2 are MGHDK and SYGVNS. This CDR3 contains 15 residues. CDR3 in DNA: TGTGCCAGCCAAGCCGGGGGAAGCTCCTACAATGAGCAGTTCTTC. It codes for CASQAGGSSYNEQFF.

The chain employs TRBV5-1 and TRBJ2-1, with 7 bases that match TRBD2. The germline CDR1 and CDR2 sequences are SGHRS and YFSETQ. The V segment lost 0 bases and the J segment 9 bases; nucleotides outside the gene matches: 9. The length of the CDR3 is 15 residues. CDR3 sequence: CASSLAAGALREQFF. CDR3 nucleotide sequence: TGCGCCAGCAGCTTGGCTGCGGGAGCTTTGCGTGAGCAGTTCTTC.

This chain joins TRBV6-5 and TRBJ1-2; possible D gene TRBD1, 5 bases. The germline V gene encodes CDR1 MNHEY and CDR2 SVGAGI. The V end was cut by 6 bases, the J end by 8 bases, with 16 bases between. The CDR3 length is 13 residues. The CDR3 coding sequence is TGTGCCAGCAGACCCCCGGGGGGGAACGGCTACACCTTC. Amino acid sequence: CASRPPGGNGYTF.

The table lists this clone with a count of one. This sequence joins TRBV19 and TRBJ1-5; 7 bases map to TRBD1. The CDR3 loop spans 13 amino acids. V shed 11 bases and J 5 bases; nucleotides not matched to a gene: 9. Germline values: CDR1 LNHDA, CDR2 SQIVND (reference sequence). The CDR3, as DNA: TGTGCCGCGGCAGGACAGGCATATCAGCCCCAGCATTTT. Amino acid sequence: CAAAGQAYQPQHF.

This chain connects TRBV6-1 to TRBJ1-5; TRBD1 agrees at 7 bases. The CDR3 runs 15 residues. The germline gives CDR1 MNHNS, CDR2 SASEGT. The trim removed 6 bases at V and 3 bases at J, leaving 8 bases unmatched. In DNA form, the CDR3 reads TGTGCCAGCAGGTGGGACAGTTCCTTCAATCAGCCCCAGCATTTT. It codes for CASRWDSSFNQPQHF.

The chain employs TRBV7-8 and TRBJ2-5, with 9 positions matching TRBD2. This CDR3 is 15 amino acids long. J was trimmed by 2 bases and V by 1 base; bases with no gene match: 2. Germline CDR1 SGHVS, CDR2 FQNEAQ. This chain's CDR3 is CASSLGGLAQETQYF. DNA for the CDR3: TGTGCCAGCAGCTTAGGGGGACTAGCACAAGAGACCCAGTACTTC.

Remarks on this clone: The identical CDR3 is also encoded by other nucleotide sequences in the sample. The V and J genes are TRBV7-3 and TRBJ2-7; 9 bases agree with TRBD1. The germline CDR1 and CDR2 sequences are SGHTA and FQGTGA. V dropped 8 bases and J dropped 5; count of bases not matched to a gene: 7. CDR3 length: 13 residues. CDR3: CASSLTGGDEQYF. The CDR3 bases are TGTGCCAGCTCGTTAACAGGGGGCGACGAGCAGTACTTC.

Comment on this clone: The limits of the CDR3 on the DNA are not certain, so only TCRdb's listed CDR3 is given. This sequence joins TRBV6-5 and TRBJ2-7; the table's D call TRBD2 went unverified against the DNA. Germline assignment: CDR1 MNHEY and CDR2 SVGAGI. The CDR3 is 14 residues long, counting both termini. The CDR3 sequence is CASSSSGRSYEQYF.

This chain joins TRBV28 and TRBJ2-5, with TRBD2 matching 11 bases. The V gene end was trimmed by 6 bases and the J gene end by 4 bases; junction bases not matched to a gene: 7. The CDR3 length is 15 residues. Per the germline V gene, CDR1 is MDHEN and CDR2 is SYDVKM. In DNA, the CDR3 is TGTGCCAGCAGCCGCGGGACTAGCGGCAGAGAGACCCAGTACTTC. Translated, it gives CASSRGTSGRETQYF.

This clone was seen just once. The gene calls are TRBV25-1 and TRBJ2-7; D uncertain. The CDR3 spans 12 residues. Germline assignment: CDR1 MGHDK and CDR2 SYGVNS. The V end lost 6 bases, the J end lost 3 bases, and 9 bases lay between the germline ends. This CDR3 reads CASSLQHYEQYF. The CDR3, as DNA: TGTGCCAGCAGCTTACAGCACTACGAGCAGTACTTC.

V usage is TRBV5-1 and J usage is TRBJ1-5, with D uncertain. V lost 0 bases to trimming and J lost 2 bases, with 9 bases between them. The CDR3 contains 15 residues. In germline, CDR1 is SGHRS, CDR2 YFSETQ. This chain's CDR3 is CASSLVGEGNQPQHF. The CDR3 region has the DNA TGCGCCAGCAGCTTGGTGGGAGAGGGCAATCAGCCCCAGCATTTT. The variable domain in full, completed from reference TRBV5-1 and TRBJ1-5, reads KAGVTQTPRYLIKTRGQQVTLSCSPISGHRSVSWYQQTPGQGLQFLFEYFSETQRNKGNFPGRFSGRQFSNSRSEMNVSTLELGDSALYLCASSLVGEGNQPQHFGDGTRLSIL.

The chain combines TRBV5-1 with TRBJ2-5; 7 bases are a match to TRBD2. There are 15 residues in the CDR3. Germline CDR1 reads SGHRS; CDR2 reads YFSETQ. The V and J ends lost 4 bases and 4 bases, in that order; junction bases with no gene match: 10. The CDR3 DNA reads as TGCGCCAGCAGCCGCAGGCTCGGGGAGGGAGAGACCCAGTACTTC. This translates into CASSRRLGEGETQYF. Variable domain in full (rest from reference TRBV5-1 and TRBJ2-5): KAGVTQTPRYLIKTRGQQVTLSCSPISGHRSVSWYQQTPGQGLQFLFEYFSETQRNKGNFPGRFSGRQFSNSRSEMNVSTLELGDSALYLCASSRRLGEGETQYFGPGTRLLVL.

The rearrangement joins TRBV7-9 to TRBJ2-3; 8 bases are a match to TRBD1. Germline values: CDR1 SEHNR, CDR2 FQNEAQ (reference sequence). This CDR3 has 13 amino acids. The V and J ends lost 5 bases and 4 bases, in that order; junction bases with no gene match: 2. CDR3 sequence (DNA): TGTGCCAGCAGCACCAGGGGGCCAGATACGCAGTATTTT. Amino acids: CASSTRGPDTQYF. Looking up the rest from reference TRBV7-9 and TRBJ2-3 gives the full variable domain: DTGVSQNPRHKITKRGQNVTFRCDPISEHNRLYWYRQTLGQGPEFLTYFQNEAQLEKSRLLSDRFSAERPKGSFSTLEIQRTEQGDSAMYLCASSTRGPDTQYFGPGTRLTVL.

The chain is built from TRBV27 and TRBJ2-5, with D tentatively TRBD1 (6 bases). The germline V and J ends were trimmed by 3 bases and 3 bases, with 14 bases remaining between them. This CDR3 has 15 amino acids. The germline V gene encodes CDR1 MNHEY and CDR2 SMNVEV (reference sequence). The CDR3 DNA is TGTGCCAGCAGTTTTGCTGACAGGTATGAAGAGACCCAGTACTTC. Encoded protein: CASSFADRYEETQYF.

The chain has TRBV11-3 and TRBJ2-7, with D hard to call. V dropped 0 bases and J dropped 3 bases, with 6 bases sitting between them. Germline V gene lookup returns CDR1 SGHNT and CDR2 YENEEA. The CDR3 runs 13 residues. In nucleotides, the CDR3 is TGTGCCAGCAGCTTAGATTACGGCTACGAGCAGTACTTC. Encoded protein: CASSLDYGYEQYF.

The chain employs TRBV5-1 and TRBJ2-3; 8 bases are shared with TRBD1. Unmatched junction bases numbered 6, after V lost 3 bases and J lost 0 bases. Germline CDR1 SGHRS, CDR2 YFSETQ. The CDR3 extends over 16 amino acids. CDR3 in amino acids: CASSSRTGTSTDTQYF. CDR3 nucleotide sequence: TGCGCCAGCAGCTCTCGGACAGGGACGAGCACAGATACGCAGTATTTT.

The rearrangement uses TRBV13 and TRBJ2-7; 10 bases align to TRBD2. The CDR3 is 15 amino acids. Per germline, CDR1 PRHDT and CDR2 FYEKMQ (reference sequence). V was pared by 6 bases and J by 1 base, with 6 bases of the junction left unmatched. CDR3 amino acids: CASSLLAGASYEQYF. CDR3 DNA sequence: TGTGCCAGCAGTCTTCTAGCGGGAGCTTCCTACGAGCAGTACTTC.

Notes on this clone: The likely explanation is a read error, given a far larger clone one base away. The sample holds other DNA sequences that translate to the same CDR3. The CDR3 DNA follows: TGTGCCAGCAGCCCAAACAGGGGTAACGAGCAGTACTTC. Protein: CASSPNRGNEQYF. The chain links TRBV7-3 to TRBJ2-7; TRBD1 matches at 7 bases. This CDR3 comprises 13 residues. Germline CDR1 is SGHTA and CDR2 is FQGTGA. With V trimmed by 5 bases and J by 5 bases, 6 bases remained unmatched.